This T cell receptor (beta chain) was identified in a study of CD4 T cells in relation to SARS-CoV-2 and coronaviruses. Assay used: immunoSEQ multiplex PCR; TCRdb lists only in-frame clones, some missing. This sample has roughly 68,000 clones, with over 85% found just once. Before the COVID-19 pandemic, during about 2010-2019, CD4+ T cells were taken from unexposed donors. V lost 5 bases, J lost 0 bases, and 17 bases lay in between. The CDR3 is made up of 17 amino acids. Germline V gene sequence: CDR1 SGHNT, CDR2 YENEEA. The sequencing input was naive CD4+ T cells from PBMCs. Stated subset: naive CD4+ T cells isolated by negative enrichment. The chain combines TRBV11-3 with TRBJ1-3; D gene unclear. This clonotype originated in a human donor in good health. Here the CDR3 reads CASSPPRPILSGNTIYF. The CDR3 region has the DNA TGTGCCAGCAGCCCCCCGCGTCCTATCCTCTCTGGAAACACCATATATTTT.